These 16 T cell receptor beta chains originate from one sample sequenced in a study of blood T cells in healthy people across ages (dated by TCRdb to 2014 to 2015). The library was produced with 5' RACE. TCRdb lists the instrument as Illumina HiSeq 2500. The second PCR ran for about 6 to 12 cycles and used a J-beta primer mix along with a sample-barcoded 5' primer. Using fastp trimming at Q25 and MiXCR clonotype assembly, TCRdb reanalyzed the public sequencing data and kept in-frame beta chains. For every CDR3 protein sequence, its rows merge into one entry that carries the most common genes and DNA. This sample holds about 1 million distinct CDR3 sequences; around 45% were observed only once. Under 20% of the sample belongs to the ten largest clones. The sequencing sample was made of blood. All receptors come from a woman in her sixties or seventies in good health.

The chain has TRBV10-3 and TRBJ1-5; D remains unclear. The ends were cut back, 2 bases at V and 5 bases at J, with 4 bases in the middle. Germline V gives CDR1 ENHRY, CDR2 SYGVKD. The CDR3 has 12 amino acids. This chain's CDR3 is CAISENDQPQHF. The CDR3 nucleotides read TGTGCCATCAGTGAGAACGATCAGCCCCAGCATTTT.

The rearrangement links TRBV27 to TRBJ2-7; D remains unclear. The germline gives CDR1 MNHEY, CDR2 SMNVEV (reference sequence). V lost 6 bases to trimming and J lost 4 bases, with 10 bases between them. The CDR3 is 12 residues long. CDR3 DNA: TGTGCCAGCAGCCAAAATCATTACGAGCAGTACTTC. Protein product: CASSQNHYEQYF.

The chain couples TRBV6-5 to TRBJ2-1, with D maybe TRBD2 (6 bases). The CDR3 is 13 residues long. Trimming removed 2 bases at V and 10 bases at J, with 12 bases between. Germline lookup yields CDR1 MNHEY and CDR2 SVGAGI. CDR3 in amino acids: CASSYPGTLEQFF. CDR3 coding DNA: TGTGCCAGCAGTTACCCTGGGACTTTGGAGCAGTTCTTC.

This clonotype was found once. The chain uses TRBV20-1 and TRBJ2-1; D not resolved. Germline CDR1 and CDR2: DFQATT and SNEGSKA (reference sequence). CDR3 length: 11 residues. V was clipped by 1 base and J by 9 bases, with 7 bases between them. CDR3 in DNA: TGCAGTGCTAGAGTACGGCGTGAGCAGTTCTTC. This codes for CSARVRREQFF.

This chain uses TRBV6-5 with TRBJ2-3; 7 bases fit TRBD2. Germline V gene lookup returns CDR1 MNHEY and CDR2 SVGAGI. Losses at the gene ends were 0 bases for V and 4 bases for J; bases not matched to a gene: 4. The CDR3 is 15 amino acids. The CDR3 DNA sequence: TGTGCCAGCAGTTACTCGGGACTAATTTCAGATACGCAGTATTTT. Amino acid sequence: CASSYSGLISDTQYF.

This clonotype has a handful of counts. This chain connects TRBV24-1 to TRBJ2-1; the D is unclear. CDR3 length: 15 residues. Trimming took 3 bases from V and 0 from J, leaving 8 bases between them. Germline loops: CDR1 KGHDR, CDR2 SFDVKD. CDR3 region: CATSDGVGSYNEQFF. Here the CDR3 DNA reads TGTGCCACCAGTGATGGGGTAGGCTCCTACAATGAGCAGTTCTTC.

Written as DNA, the CDR3 is TGCGCCAGCAGTGAGCATACAGCACAAGAGACCCAGTACTTC. Residues: CASSEHTAQETQYF. V is TRBV5-1 and J is TRBJ2-4, with D uncertain. The J call may be faulty, since TRBJ2-5 better matches the DNA end. Germline assignment: CDR1 SGHRS and CDR2 YFSETQ. CDR3 length: 14 residues.

V usage is TRBV6-1 and J usage is TRBJ1-2; 10 bases agree with TRBD1. CDR1 is MNHNS and CDR2 is SASEGT in the germline V gene. CDR3 length equals 18 residues. J gave up 4 bases and V 5 bases, and 16 bases lay outside the gene matches. The CDR3 reads CASSRGTGASIPSYGYTF. The CDR3 bases are TGTGCCAGCAGTCGGGGGACAGGGGCTTCAATCCCCTCCTATGGCTACACCTTC.

The chain combines TRBV20-1 with TRBJ2-1; 9 nucleotides match TRBD2. CDR1 is DFQATT, CDR2 SNEGSKA, per germline (reference sequence). J gave up 4 bases and V 5 bases, and 6 bases lay outside the gene matches. The CDR3 spans 14 residues. CDR3 loop: CSASPSGRYNEQFF. The CDR3 DNA reads as TGCAGTGCTTCACCGAGCGGGAGGTACAATGAGCAGTTCTTC.

V usage is TRBV7-3 and J usage is TRBJ1-2; D may be TRBD1 (6 bases). The CDR3 has 16 residues. CDR1 and CDR2 (germline): SGHTA, FQGTGA. Trimming left V 1 base short and J 6 bases short, with 18 bases between. The DNA of the CDR3 is TGTGCCAGCAGCTTAATACCCACAGGGAAGAAGAATGGCTACACCTTC. It is translated as CASSLIPTGKKNGYTF.

This clonotype was found a few times. The rearrangement joins TRBV15 to TRBJ2-5; D not resolved. Trimming pared 1 base from V and 3 bases from J, leaving 9 bases between. Per germline, CDR1 LNHNV and CDR2 YYDKDF (reference sequence). This CDR3 has 14 amino acids. The CDR3 DNA sequence: TGTGCCACCAGCAGAGCTGTCCGGGAAGAGACCCAGTACTTC. Its translation is CATSRAVREETQYF.

The chain joins TRBV6-5 to TRBJ1-1; tentatively, D is TRBD1 (5 bases). The germline CDR1 and CDR2 sequences are MNHEY and SVGAGI. This CDR3 is built from 13 residues. The V end lost 4 bases, the J end lost 11 bases, and 17 bases lay between the germline ends. The CDR3: CASSSTNMGRAFF. In nucleotides, the CDR3 is TGTGCCAGCAGTTCGACGAACATGGGACGGGCTTTCTTT.

This clonotype occurred a few times. The V gene is TRBV27, the J gene TRBJ2-1; TRBD2 aligns across 8 bases. Germline CDR1 reads MNHEY; CDR2 reads SMNVEV (reference sequence). The ends lost 3 bases at V and 5 bases at J; junction bases unmatched: 6. CDR3 length equals 15 residues. In DNA, the CDR3 is TGTGCCAGCAGTTTTGGCGGGAGGAACCACAATGAGCAGTTCTTC. It codes for CASSFGGRNHNEQFF.

The V call is TRBV6-2 or TRBV6-3, the J call TRBJ2-3, with 7 bases matching TRBD2. The CDR3 extends over 14 amino acids. V shed 7 bases and J 1 base; nucleotides not matched to a gene: 5. Looked up from germline, CDR1 is MNHEY and CDR2 is SVGEGT. The CDR3 spells CASKSGDRTDTQYF. CDR3 in DNA: TGTGCCAGCAAAAGCGGGGACCGCACAGATACGCAGTATTTT.

This clonotype came up a few times. The chain carries TRBV27 and TRBJ1-5; possible D gene TRBD1, 5 bases. Germline assignment: CDR1 MNHEY and CDR2 SMNVEV (reference sequence). The CDR3 extends over 16 amino acids. The V and J ends lost 3 bases and 2 bases respectively, with 14 bases between them. The CDR3 bases are TGTGCCAGCAGTTTTGGGCGGCAAGGGGGCAATCAGCCCCAGCATTTT. Amino acid sequence: CASSFGRQGGNQPQHF.

This clonotype was seen repeatedly, ten times or more. J is TRBJ2-7 and V is TRBV3-1, with D unclear. Trimming cost V 2 bases and J 3 bases, with 5 bases left between them. Germline loops: CDR1 LGHDT, CDR2 YNNKEL (reference sequence). This CDR3 region has 12 residues. CDR3 bases: TGTGCCAGCAGCCAAACATACTACGAGCAGTACTTC. This codes for CASSQTYYEQYF.